The 18 T cell receptor beta chains given below trace back to one sample, sequenced in a study of PD-1 blockade in classical Hodgkin lymphoma. Relapses following autologous stem cell transplantation were seen in all patients, with brentuximab vedotin exposure varying. Only in-frame clones appear in the TCRdb table, and some are missing; sequencing was by immunoSEQ multiplex PCR. The data show approximately 100,000 clones, about 89% seen once. Sequencing was performed on peripheral blood mononuclear cells (PBMCs), taken before the second cycle of nivolumab. The receptors stem from a human donor with classical Hodgkin lymphoma.

This chain connects TRBV6-6 to TRBJ1-2, with D possibly TRBD1 on 6 matching bases. This CDR3 contains 11 residues. V was cut by 9 bases and J by 4 bases, with 9 bases left in between. Germline V gives CDR1 MNHNY, CDR2 SVGAGI (reference sequence). This chain's CDR3 is CASKDSYGYTF. CDR3 nucleotide sequence: TGTGCCAGTAAGGACAGCTATGGCTACACCTTC.

The rearrangement links TRBV4-2 to TRBJ2-5; D might be TRBD1 (5 bases). CDR3 size: 13 residues. V was pared by 0 bases and J by 11 bases, with 13 bases between. The germline CDR1 and CDR2 sequences are LGHNA and YNFKEQ. CDR3 sequence: CASSQDQSRQQYF. CDR3 nucleotides: TGTGCCAGCAGCCAAGATCAATCGAGACAGCAGTACTTC.

This chain links TRBV18 with TRBJ2-7; D unresolved. The V and J ends lost 0 bases and 3 bases respectively, with 9 bases between them. CDR1 is KGHSH, CDR2 LQKENI, per germline. The CDR3 sequence is 14 residues long. The CDR3: CASSPPGRVYEQYF. The DNA of the CDR3 is TGTGCCAGCTCACCACCTGGCAGAGTCTACGAGCAGTACTTC.

This chain uses TRBV9 with TRBJ1-1, with D perhaps matching TRBD1 (5 bases). V was shortened by 0 bases and J by 5 bases, with 14 bases between the two germline ends. Germline assignment: CDR1 SGDLS and CDR2 YYNGEE. This CDR3 is 15 amino acids long. In DNA form, the CDR3 reads TGTGCCAGCAGCGTAGAAGGGTTCGGGGGAACTGAAGCTTTCTTT. Protein product: CASSVEGFGGTEAFF.

The chain links TRBV7-7 to TRBJ1-2; perhaps TRBD1 as D (5 bases). Germline values: CDR1 SSHAT, CDR2 FNYEAQ (reference sequence). The CDR3 loop spans 12 amino acids. The germline V and J ends were trimmed by 10 bases and 8 bases, with 17 bases remaining between them. CDR3 loop: CATLTPGHGYTF. The DNA of the CDR3 is TGTGCCACTCTTACCCCGGGGCACGGCTACACCTTC.

The V gene is TRBV5-1, the J gene TRBJ1-2; 7 bases are shared with TRBD1. Trimming removed 0 bases from V and 5 bases from J; junction bases left unmatched: 7. From germline, CDR1 is SGHRS and CDR2 YFSETQ. CDR3 length: 15 residues. The CDR3, as DNA: TGCGCCAGCAGCTTGGTGGCAGGGGGAGGGTATGGCTACACCTTC. As protein: CASSLVAGGGYGYTF.

The chain joins TRBV28 to TRBJ1-2; 8 positions match TRBD1. The V and J ends lost 5 bases and 4 bases, in that order; junction bases with no gene match: 9. This CDR3 region has 15 residues. Germline CDR1 and CDR2: MDHEN and SYDVKM. DNA for the CDR3: TGTGCCAGCAGTCAATGGACAGGGTTGGGCTATGGCTACACCTTC. It encodes CASSQWTGLGYGYTF.

The CDR3 spells CASSTRDRGLWNEQFF. In DNA form, the CDR3 reads TGCGCCAGCAGCACCCGGGACAGGGGATTGTGGAATGAGCAGTTCTTC. This chain links TRBV5-1 with TRBJ2-1; 10 bases align to TRBD1. The germline CDR1 and CDR2 sequences are SGHRS and YFSETQ. V dropped 4 bases and J dropped 7; count of bases not matched to a gene: 11. The CDR3 loop spans 16 amino acids.

The V gene is TRBV27, the J gene TRBJ2-2; D is undetermined. Per the germline V gene, CDR1 is MNHEY and CDR2 is SMNVEV (reference sequence). This CDR3 comprises 14 residues. Trimming removed 6 bases at V and 1 base at J, with 9 bases between. The CDR3 DNA is TGTGCCAGCAGCATTGCACGGAACACCGGGGAGCTGTTTTTT. Translated, it gives CASSIARNTGELFF.

The chain has TRBV30 and TRBJ1-1, with D possibly being TRBD1 (6 bases). Germline V lookup: CDR1 GTSNPN, CDR2 SVGIG (reference sequence). The CDR3 is 14 residues long. Trimming pared 2 bases from V and 3 bases from J, leaving 13 bases between. The CDR3 DNA sequence: TGTGCCTGGAGTCTCTTTCAGGGGTACACTGAAGCTTTCTTT. Amino acid sequence: CAWSLFQGYTEAFF.

The rearrangement uses TRBV4-3 and TRBJ2-3, with 8 bases identical to TRBD1. Germline-derived CDR1 and CDR2 are LGHNA and YSLEER. This CDR3 is built from 15 residues. V dropped 1 base and J dropped 4; count of bases not matched to a gene: 4. Here the CDR3 reads CASSQVLQGADTQYF. DNA for the CDR3: TGCGCCAGCAGCCAAGTATTACAGGGGGCAGATACGCAGTATTTT.

V usage is TRBV5-7 and J usage is TRBJ2-7, with 9 positions matching TRBD1. TRBV5-7 is assigned to the ORF class and has an uncertain function. V was clipped by 5 bases and J by 0 bases; unmatched bases: 9. The CDR3 has 16 residues. The CDR3 spells CASRVPGQGNSYEQYF. The CDR3 coding sequence is TGTGCCAGCAGAGTACCGGGACAGGGAAACTCCTACGAGCAGTACTTC.

The chain is built from TRBV4-2 and TRBJ1-2; D gene unclear. The germline V gene has CDR1 LGHNA and CDR2 YNFKEQ. V shed 0 bases and J shed 4 bases, with 21 bases lying between them. The CDR3 is 18 residues long. The CDR3 loop is CASSQEGGREGPFYGYTF. DNA for the CDR3: TGTGCCAGCAGCCAAGAAGGCGGACGGGAGGGCCCCTTCTATGGCTACACCTTC.

CDR3 region: CASSSWDTDTQYF. The CDR3 region has the DNA TGTGCCAGCAGCAGCTGGGACACAGATACGCAGTATTTT. The V and J genes are TRBV5-4 and TRBJ2-3; D uncertain. Germline CDR1 reads SGHNT; CDR2 reads YYREEE (reference sequence). Trimming removed 4 bases from V and 2 bases from J, with 8 bases in between. CDR3 length equals 13 residues.

This clone was seen only a few times. The genes are TRBV30 and TRBJ1-1; 12 nucleotides align to TRBD1. The germline V gene has CDR1 GTSNPN and CDR2 SVGIG (reference sequence). J lost 6 bases, V lost 4 bases, and 6 bases had no gene match. CDR3 length: 14 residues. CDR3 in DNA: TGTGCCTGGAATCCGGGACAGGGGGCCCCTGAAGCTTTCTTT. This encodes CAWNPGQGAPEAFF.

The chain has TRBV11-2 and TRBJ2-3, with 9 bases identical to TRBD2. The J segment lost 0 bases and the V segment lost 5 bases, leaving 9 bases of the junction unmatched. CDR3 length equals 17 residues. Germline V gene sequence: CDR1 SGHAT, CDR2 FQNNGV. The CDR3 nucleotides are TGTGCCAGCAGCCCCATAGAGCGGGGGGAAAGCACAGATACGCAGTATTTT. Amino acids: CASSPIERGESTDTQYF.

The chain employs TRBV6-5 and TRBJ1-1, with 7 bases that match TRBD1. CDR3 length: 14 residues. J was trimmed by 2 bases and V by 2 bases; bases with no gene match: 2. From germline, CDR1 is MNHEY and CDR2 SVGAGI. This CDR3 is CASSYRGGNTEAFF. As DNA, the CDR3 is TGTGCCAGCAGTTACAGAGGGGGCAACACTGAAGCTTTCTTT.

The chain recombines TRBV19 with TRBJ1-2, with TRBD1 as a possible D gene (5 bases). Germline-derived CDR1 and CDR2 are LNHDA and SQIVND (reference sequence). V dropped 3 bases and J dropped 7 bases, with 21 bases sitting between them. The CDR3 loop spans 16 amino acids. The CDR3 nucleotides read TGTGCCAGTAGTATTGGCGGCGGGGCCCCGGAGGGTGGCTACACCTTC. Amino acid sequence: CASSIGGGAPEGGYTF.